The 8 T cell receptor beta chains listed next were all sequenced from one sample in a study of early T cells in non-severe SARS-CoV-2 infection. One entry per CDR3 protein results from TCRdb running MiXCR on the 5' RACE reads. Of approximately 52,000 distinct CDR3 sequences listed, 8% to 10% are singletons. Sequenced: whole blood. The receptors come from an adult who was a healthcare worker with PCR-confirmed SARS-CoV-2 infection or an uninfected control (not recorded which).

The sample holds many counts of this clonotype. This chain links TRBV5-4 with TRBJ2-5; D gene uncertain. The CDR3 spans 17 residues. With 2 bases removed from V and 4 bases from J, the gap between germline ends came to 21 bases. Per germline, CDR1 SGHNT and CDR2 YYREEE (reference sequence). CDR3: CASSFILRTQKAETQYF. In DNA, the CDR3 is TGTGCCAGCAGCTTCATACTTCGGACGCAAAAGGCAGAGACCCAGTACTTC.

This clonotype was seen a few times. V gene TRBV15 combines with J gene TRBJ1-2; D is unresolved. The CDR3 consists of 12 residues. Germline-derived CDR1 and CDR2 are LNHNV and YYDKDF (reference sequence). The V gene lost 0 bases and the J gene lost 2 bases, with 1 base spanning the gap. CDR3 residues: CATSRENYGYTF. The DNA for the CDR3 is TGTGCCACCAGCAGAGAAAACTATGGCTACACCTTC.

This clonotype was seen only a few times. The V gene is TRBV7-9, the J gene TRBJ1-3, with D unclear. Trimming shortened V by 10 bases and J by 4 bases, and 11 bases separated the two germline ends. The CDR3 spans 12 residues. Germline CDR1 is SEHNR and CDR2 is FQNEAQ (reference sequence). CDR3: CATETGGNTIYF. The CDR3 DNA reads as TGTGCCACCGAGACGGGCGGAAACACCATATATTTT.

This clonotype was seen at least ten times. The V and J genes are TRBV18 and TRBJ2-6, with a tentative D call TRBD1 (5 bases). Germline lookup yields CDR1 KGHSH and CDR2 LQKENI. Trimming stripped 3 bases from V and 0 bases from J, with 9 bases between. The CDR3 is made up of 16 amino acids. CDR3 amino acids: CASSPGLNSGANVLTF. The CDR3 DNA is TGTGCCAGCTCACCGGGGCTTAACTCTGGGGCCAACGTCCTGACTTTC.

CDR3 in DNA: TGTGCCAGCAGTTCCCTCCCACAGGGTGGGTACGAGCAGTACTTC. It codes for CASSSLPQGGYEQYF. The chain carries TRBV6-5 and TRBJ2-7; D might be TRBD1 (6 bases). Germline lookup yields CDR1 MNHEY and CDR2 SVGAGI. V lost 4 bases and J 4 bases, leaving 17 bases between the germline ends. The CDR3 is 15 amino acids.

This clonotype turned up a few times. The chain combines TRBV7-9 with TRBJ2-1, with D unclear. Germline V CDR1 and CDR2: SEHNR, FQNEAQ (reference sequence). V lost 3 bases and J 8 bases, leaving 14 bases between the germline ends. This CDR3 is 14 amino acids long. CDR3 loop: CASSLVNARDEQFF. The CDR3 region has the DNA TGTGCCAGCAGCTTGGTGAACGCGCGCGATGAGCAGTTCTTC.

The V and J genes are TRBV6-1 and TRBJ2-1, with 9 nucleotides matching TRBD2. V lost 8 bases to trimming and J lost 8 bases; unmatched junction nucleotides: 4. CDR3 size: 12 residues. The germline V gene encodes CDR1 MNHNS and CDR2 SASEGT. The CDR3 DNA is TGTGCCAGCGGTTTAGCGGGAGATGAGCAGTTCTTC. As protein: CASGLAGDEQFF.

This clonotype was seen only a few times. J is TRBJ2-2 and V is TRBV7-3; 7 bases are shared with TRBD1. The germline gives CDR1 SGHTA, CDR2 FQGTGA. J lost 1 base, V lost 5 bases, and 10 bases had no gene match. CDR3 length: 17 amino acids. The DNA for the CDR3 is TGTGCCAGCAGCACAGGGGCACGGGGTGGGAACACCGGGGAGCTGTTTTTT. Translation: CASSTGARGGNTGELFF.